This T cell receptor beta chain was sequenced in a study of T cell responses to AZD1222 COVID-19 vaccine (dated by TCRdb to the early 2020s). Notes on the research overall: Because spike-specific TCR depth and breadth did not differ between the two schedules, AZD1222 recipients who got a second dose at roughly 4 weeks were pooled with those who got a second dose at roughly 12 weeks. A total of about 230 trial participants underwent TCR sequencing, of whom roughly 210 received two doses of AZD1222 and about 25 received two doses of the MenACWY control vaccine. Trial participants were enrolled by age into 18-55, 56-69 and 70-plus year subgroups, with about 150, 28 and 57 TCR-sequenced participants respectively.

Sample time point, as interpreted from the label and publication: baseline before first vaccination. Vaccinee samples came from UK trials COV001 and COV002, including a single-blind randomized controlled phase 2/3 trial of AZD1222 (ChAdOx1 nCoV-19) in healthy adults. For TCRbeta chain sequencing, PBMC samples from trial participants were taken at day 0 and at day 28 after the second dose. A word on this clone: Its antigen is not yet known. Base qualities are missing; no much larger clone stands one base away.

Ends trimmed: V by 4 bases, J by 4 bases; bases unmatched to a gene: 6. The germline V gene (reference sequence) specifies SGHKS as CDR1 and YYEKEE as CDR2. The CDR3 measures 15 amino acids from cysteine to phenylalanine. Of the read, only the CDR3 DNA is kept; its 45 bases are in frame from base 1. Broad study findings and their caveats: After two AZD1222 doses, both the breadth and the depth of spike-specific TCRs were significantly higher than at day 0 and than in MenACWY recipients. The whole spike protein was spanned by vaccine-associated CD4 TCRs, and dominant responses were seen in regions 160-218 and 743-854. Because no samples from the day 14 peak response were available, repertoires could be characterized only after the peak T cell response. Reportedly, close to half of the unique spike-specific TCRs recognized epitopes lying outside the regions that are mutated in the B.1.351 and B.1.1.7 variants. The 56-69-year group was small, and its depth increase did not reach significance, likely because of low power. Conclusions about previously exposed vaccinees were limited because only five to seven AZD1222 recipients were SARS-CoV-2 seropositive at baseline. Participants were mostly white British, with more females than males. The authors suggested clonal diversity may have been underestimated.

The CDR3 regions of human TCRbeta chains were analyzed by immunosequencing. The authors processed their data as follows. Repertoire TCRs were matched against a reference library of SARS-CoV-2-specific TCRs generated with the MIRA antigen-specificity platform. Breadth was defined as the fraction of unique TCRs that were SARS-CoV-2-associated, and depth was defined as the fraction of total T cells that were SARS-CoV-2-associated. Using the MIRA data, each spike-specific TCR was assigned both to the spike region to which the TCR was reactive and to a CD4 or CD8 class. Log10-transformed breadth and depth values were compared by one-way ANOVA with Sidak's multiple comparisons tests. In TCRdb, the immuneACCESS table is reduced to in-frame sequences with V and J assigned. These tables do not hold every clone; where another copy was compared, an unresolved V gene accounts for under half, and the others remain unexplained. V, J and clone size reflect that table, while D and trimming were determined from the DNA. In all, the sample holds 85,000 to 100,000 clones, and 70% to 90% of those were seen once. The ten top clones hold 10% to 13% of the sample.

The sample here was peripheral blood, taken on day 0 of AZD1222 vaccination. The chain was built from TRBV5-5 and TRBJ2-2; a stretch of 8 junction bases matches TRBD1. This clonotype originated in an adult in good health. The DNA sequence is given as TGTGCCAGCAGCCTGGGACAGGACTTCACCGGGGAGCTGTTTTTT. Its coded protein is CASSLGQDFTGELFF.